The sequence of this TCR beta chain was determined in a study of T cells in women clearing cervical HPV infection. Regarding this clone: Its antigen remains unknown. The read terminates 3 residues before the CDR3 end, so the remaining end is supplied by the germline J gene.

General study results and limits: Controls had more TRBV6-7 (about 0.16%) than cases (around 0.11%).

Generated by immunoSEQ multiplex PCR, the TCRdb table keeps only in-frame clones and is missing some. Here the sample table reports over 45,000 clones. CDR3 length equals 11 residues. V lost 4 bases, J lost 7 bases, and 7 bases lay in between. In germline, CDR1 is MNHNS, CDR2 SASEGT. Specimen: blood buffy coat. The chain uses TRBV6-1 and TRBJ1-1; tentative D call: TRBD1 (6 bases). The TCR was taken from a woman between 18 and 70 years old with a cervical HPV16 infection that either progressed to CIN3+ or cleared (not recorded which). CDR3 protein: CASSGTVEAFF. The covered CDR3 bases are TGTGCCAGCAGTGGGACAGTTGAA.